This T cell receptor beta chain is drawn from a study of T cell clones after liver transplantation. In the study overall: Post-transplant blood was tracked for graft-donor-reactive T cell clones identified in a pre-transplant mixed lymphocyte reaction.

The protocol was immunoSEQ multiplex PCR, while the TCRdb copy is restricted to in-frame clones and leaves out a portion. The sample carries 80,000 or so clones, roughly four fifths recorded once. As for this clone: What it recognizes is unknown.

General study findings and limits: In a couple of subjects, few donor cells limited the measurable donor-reactive repertoire.

The CDR3 spans 12 residues. Sequenced material: CD4+ T cells from blood, taken 45 to 46 months after liver transplant. This receptor was obtained from a human patient who received a liver transplant. Some T cells may possibly be graft donor cells. The chain combines TRBV21-1 with TRBJ1-5. TRBV21-1 is labeled a pseudogene. CDR3 region: CASPSGLQPQHF. CDR3 nucleotides: TGTGCCAGCCCCTCGGGGCTGCAGCCCCAGCATTTT.